This TCR beta chain was captured in a study of blood T cells in healthy people across ages. Looking at the study overall: The template switching approach captured approximately one barcoded beta molecule for every two T cells. Findings and limits, study-wide: In long-lived donors, naive CD4+ cell counts and diversity exceeded those of aged donors.

With regard to this clonotype: Its antigen remains unknown.

It was with a sample-barcoded 5' primer and a J-beta primer mix that a second PCR of about 6 to 12 cycles was run. Unique molecular identifiers of 12 random nucleotides labeled each cDNA. TCRdb redid the calling of the 5' RACE reads with MiXCR, one entry per CDR3 protein. This table holds more than 1 million distinct CDR3 sequences, 40% to 45% found once. In terms of origin and age, donors were healthy Caucasian individuals from Russia aged about 6 to 90. Source material: blood. The TCR comes from a woman aged 55 to 70 in good health.

CDR3 residues: CASSQDSPAGPPNEQFF. Here the CDR3 DNA reads TGTGCCAGCAGCCAAGATTCCCCAGCGGGGCCGCCGAATGAGCAGTTCTTC. The J gene is TRBJ2-1, the V gene TRBV3-1; the match to TRBD2 covers 7 bases. Germline values: CDR1 LGHDT, CDR2 YNNKEL (reference sequence). V trimming: 0 bases; J trimming: 7 bases; junction bases outside the gene matches: 12. This CDR3 is built from 17 residues.